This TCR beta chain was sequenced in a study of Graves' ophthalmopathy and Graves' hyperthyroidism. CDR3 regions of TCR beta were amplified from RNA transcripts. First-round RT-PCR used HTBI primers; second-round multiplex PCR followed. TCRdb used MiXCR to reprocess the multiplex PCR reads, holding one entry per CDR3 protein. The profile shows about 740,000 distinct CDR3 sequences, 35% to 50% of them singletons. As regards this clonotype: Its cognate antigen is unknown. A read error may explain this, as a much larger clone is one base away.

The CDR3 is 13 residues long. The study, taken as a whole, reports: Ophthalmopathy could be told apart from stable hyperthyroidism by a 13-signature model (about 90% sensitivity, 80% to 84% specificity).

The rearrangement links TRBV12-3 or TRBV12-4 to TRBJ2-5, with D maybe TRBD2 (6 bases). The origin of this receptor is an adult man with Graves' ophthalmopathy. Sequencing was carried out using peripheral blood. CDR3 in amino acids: CASSMWGGETQNF. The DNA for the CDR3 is TGTGCCAGCAGTATGTGGGGCGGGGAGACCCAGAACTTC.